The 12 T cell receptor beta chains below come from one sample, sequenced in a study of blood T cell repertoires in COVID-19. Libraries were prepared by immunoSEQ multiplex PCR; TCRdb keeps only in-frame clonotypes and omits some of them. The sample consists of roughly 260,000 clones, 87% of them appearing once. Input material: peripheral blood. These TCRs come from a woman between 50 and 59 years old who had recovered from COVID-19.

The V and J genes are TRBV25-1 and TRBJ1-1; D unresolved. Deletions cut 7 bases from V and 5 bases from J, with 14 bases between. The CDR3 has 13 residues. The germline gives CDR1 MGHDK, CDR2 SYGVNS. The chain's CDR3 is CASIGLVRTEAFF. For the CDR3, the DNA is TGTGCCAGCATCGGGTTAGTAAGGACTGAAGCTTTCTTT.

This clone was recorded only once. This chain links TRBV7-9 with TRBJ2-6; D remains unclear. The CDR3 runs 17 residues. Germline loops: CDR1 SEHNR, CDR2 FQNEAQ (reference sequence). Trimming took off 1 base at V and 0 bases at J, with 10 bases between the two ends. For the CDR3, the DNA is TGTGCCAGCAGCTTAGGCAGGCCGCGCTCTGGGGCCAACGTCCTGACTTTC. Its translation is CASSLGRPRSGANVLTF.

The chain couples TRBV28 to TRBJ1-4, with D unresolved. There are 14 residues in the CDR3. In germline, CDR1 is MDHEN, CDR2 SYDVKM. The V and J ends lost 6 bases and 0 bases respectively, with 8 bases between them. CDR3 protein: CASSLRATNEKLFF. CDR3 DNA: TGTGCCAGCAGCCTGAGGGCAACTAATGAAAAACTGTTTTTT.

V gene TRBV29-1 combines with J gene TRBJ2-3, with 15 bases fitting TRBD2. Germline V CDR1 and CDR2: SQVTM, ANQGSEA. The CDR3 spans 19 residues. V trimming: 7 bases; J trimming: 6 bases; junction bases outside the gene matches: 20. This CDR3 reads CSANPGQGTSGGLWDTQYF. In nucleotides, the CDR3 is TGCAGCGCAAATCCGGGACAGGGGACTAGCGGGGGGTTATGGGATACGCAGTATTTT.

The CDR3 coding sequence is TGTGCCAGCAGCTTAACTGGGGGAATGGGACAGGTCGGAAACACCATATATTTT. This translates into CASSLTGGMGQVGNTIYF. The rearrangement joins TRBV7-3 to TRBJ1-3; TRBD1 agrees at 8 bases. V gave up 0 bases and J gave up 4 bases; unmatched junction bases: 11. The CDR3 is 18 amino acids. The V gene's germline CDR1 is SGHTA and CDR2 FQGTGA.

This chain links TRBV27 with TRBJ2-1; 11 nucleotides line up with TRBD2. This CDR3 contains 15 residues. The junction had 4 bases not matched to a gene; V was cut back by 3 bases and J by 6 bases. Germline assignment: CDR1 MNHEY and CDR2 SMNVEV (reference sequence). The CDR3 bases are TGTGCCAGCAGTTTTAGACTAGCGGGGCTCAATGAGCAGTTCTTC. Encoded protein: CASSFRLAGLNEQFF.

This rearrangement joins TRBV9 to TRBJ1-5; D unclear. Germline CDR1 is SGDLS and CDR2 is YYNGEE. V was shortened by 0 bases and J by 5 bases, with 9 bases between the two germline ends. This CDR3 contains 14 residues. This chain's CDR3 is CASSVGSGYQPQHF. DNA for the CDR3: TGTGCCAGCAGCGTAGGGTCCGGTTATCAGCCCCAGCATTTT.

The CDR3 loop reads CASSLVAGAGNTIYF. CDR3 bases: TGTGCCAGCAGCTTAGTAGCAGGGGCTGGAAACACCATATATTTT. V is TRBV7-4 and J is TRBJ1-3; weak D call: TRBD1 (6 bases). The CDR3 sequence is 15 residues long. Germline CDR1 and CDR2: SGHVT and SQSDAQ. Trimming took off 1 base at V and 2 bases at J, with 9 bases between the two ends.

The V call is TRBV2, the J call TRBJ1-6; 7 bases map to TRBD1. Looked up from germline, CDR1 is SNHLY and CDR2 is FYNNEI. V trimming: 6 bases; J trimming: 9 bases; junction bases outside the gene matches: 8. The CDR3 is 14 residues long. CDR3 nucleotide sequence: TGTGCCAGCAGCCCTTGGGACAGCTCTTCACCCCTCCACTTT. It specifies CASSPWDSSSPLHF.

This chain uses TRBV7-8 with TRBJ2-7; 12 nucleotides align to TRBD2. CDR1 SGHVS and CDR2 FQNEAQ come from the germline V gene. The V segment lost 5 bases and the J segment 5 bases; nucleotides outside the gene matches: 13. CDR3 length: 17 amino acids. The CDR3 coding sequence is TGTGCCAGCAGCCTACTAGCGGGGGGCCTCCGTGGGCACGAGCAGTACTTC. This gives the protein CASSLLAGGLRGHEQYF.

The chain carries TRBV5-1 and TRBJ1-1; D is perhaps TRBD1 (5 bases). CDR1 SGHRS and CDR2 YFSETQ come from the germline V gene. The CDR3 is made up of 18 amino acids. V was pared by 0 bases and J by 1 base, with 19 bases between. CDR3 residues: CASSLGGLLRRANTEAFF. The CDR3 nucleotides are TGCGCCAGCAGCTTGGGGGGCCTCCTGAGAAGAGCGAACACTGAAGCTTTCTTT. Combining the CDR3 with reference TRBV5-1 and TRBJ1-1 gives the whole variable domain KAGVTQTPRYLIKTRGQQVTLSCSPISGHRSVSWYQQTPGQGLQFLFEYFSETQRNKGNFPGRFSGRQFSNSRSEMNVSTLELGDSALYLCASSLGGLLRRANTEAFFGQGTRLTVV.

The chain has TRBV4-1 and TRBJ2-5, with D possibly TRBD2 on 5 matching bases. The CDR3 loop spans 14 amino acids. Trimming removed 0 bases from V and 5 bases from J, with 10 bases in between. The V gene's germline CDR1 is MGHRA and CDR2 YSYEKL. The CDR3 DNA reads as TGCGCCAGCAGCCAAGACGCGGGCTGGGAGACCCAGTACTTC. This gives the protein CASSQDAGWETQYF.